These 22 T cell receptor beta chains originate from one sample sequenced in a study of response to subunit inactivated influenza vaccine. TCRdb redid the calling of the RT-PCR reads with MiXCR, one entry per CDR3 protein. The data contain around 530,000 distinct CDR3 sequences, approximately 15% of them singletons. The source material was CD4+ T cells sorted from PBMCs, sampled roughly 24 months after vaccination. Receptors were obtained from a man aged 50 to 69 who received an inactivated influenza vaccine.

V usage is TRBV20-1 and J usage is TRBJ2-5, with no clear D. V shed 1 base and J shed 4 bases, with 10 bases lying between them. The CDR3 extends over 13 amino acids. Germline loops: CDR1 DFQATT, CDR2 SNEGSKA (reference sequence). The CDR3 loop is CSARVWQRETQYF. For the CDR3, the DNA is TGCAGTGCTAGAGTATGGCAACGAGAGACCCAGTACTTC.

CDR3 DNA: TGTGCCAGCAGTTTACAATCGGCCGAGCAGTACTTC. Encoded protein: CASSLQSAEQYF. The V gene is TRBV28, the J gene TRBJ2-7; D call uncertain. Germline CDR1 and CDR2: MDHEN and SYDVKM. CDR3 length: 12 amino acids. Trimming pared 2 bases from V and 6 bases from J, leaving 8 bases between.

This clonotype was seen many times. This chain's CDR3 is CASSLAGTHYEQYF. The CDR3 nucleotides are TGCGCCAGCAGCTTGGCCGGGACTCACTACGAGCAGTACTTC. The V call is TRBV5-1, the J call TRBJ2-7; possible D gene TRBD2, 6 bases. Trimming stripped 0 bases from V and 3 bases from J, with 10 bases between. CDR1 and CDR2 (germline): SGHRS, YFSETQ. This CDR3 is 14 amino acids long.

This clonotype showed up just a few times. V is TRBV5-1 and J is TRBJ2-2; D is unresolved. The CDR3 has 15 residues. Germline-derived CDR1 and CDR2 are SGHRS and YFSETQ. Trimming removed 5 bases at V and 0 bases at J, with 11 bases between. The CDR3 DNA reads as TGCGCCAGCAGACCCACTGGGACGAACACCGGGGAGCTGTTTTTT. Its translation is CASRPTGTNTGELFF.

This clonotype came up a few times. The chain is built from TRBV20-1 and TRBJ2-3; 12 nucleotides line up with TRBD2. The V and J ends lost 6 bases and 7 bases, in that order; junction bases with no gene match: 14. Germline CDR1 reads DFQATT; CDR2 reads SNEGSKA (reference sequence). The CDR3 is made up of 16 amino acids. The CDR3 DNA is TGCAGTGCGACCAACGTGGCTAGCGGGGGGGCAAATACGCAGTATTTT. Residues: CSATNVASGGANTQYF.

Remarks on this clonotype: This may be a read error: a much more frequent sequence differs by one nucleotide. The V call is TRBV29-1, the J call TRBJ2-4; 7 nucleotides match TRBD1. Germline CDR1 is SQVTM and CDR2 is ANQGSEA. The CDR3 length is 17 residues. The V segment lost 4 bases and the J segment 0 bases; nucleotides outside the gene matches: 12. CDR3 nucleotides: TGCAGCGTTGTGTTAAGACAGGGCCCTCTAGCCAAAAACATTCAGTACTTC. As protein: CSVVLRQGPLAKNIQYF.

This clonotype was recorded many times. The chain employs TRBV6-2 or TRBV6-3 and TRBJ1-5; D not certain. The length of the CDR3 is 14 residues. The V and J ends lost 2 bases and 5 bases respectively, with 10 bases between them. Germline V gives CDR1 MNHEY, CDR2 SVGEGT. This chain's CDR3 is CASSYGLEDQPQHF. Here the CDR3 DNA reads TGTGCCAGCAGTTACGGCTTGGAGGATCAGCCCCAGCATTTT.

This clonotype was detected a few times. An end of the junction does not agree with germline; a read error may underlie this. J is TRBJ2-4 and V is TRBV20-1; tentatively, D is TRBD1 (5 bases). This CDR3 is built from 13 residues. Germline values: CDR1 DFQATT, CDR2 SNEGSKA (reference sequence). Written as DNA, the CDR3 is TGCAGTGCGAGAGGACAAGACACAAACATTCAGTACTTC. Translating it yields CSARGQDTNIQYF.

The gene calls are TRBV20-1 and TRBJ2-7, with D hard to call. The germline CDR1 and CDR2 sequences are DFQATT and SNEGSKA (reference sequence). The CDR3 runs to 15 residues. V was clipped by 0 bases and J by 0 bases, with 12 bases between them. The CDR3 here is CSARDPWVSSYEQYF. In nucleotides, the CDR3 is TGCAGTGCTAGAGACCCCTGGGTCAGCTCCTACGAGCAGTACTTC.

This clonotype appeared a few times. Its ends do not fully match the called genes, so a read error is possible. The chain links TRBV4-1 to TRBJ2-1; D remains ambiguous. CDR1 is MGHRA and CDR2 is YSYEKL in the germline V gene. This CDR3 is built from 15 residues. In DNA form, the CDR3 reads TGCGCCAGCAGCCAAGAGCTGCTGTCCTACAATGAGCAGTTCTTT. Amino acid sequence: CASSQELLSYNEQFF.

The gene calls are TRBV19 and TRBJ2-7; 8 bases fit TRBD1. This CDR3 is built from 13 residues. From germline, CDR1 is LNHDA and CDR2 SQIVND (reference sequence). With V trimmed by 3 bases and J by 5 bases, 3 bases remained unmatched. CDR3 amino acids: CASSIGQGDEQYF. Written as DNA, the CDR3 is TGTGCCAGTAGTATTGGACAGGGCGACGAGCAGTACTTC.

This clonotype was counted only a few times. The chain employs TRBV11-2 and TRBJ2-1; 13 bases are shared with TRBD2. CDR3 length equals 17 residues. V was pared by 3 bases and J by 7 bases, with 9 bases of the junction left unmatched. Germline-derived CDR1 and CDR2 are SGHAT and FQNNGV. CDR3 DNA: TGTGCCAGCAGCTTCCGTTGGACTAGCGGGAGTGGAAATGAGCAGTTCTTC. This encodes CASSFRWTSGSGNEQFF. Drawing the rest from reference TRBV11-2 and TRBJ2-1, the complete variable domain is EAGVAQSPRYKIIEKRQSVAFWCNPISGHATLYWYQQILGQGPKLLIQFQNNGVVDDSQLPKDRFSAERLKGVDSTLKIQPAKLEDSAVYLCASSFRWTSGSGNEQFFGPGTRLTVL.

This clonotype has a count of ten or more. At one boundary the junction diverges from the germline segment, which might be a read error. The CDR3: CASSQAGQTNGYTF. The CDR3 coding sequence is TGTGCCAGCAGCCAAGCAGGGCAAACTAATGGCTACACTTTC. The rearrangement links TRBV3-1 to TRBJ1-2; tentatively, D is TRBD1 (5 bases). The CDR3 spans 14 residues. The germline V gene encodes CDR1 LGHDT and CDR2 YNNKEL (reference sequence).

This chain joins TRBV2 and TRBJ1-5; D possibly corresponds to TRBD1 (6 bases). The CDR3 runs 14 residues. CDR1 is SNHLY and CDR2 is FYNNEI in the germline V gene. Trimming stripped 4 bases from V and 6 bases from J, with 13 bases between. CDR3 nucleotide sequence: TGTGCCAGCAGTGTTGGGGGAGGGGGTCAGCCCCAGCATTTT. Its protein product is CASSVGGGGQPQHF.

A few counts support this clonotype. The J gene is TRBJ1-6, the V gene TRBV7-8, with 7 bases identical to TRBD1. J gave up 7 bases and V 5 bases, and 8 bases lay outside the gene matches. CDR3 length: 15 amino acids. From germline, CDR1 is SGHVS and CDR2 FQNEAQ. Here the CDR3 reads CASSHGDSRNSPLHF. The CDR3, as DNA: TGTGCCAGCAGCCATGGGGACAGCAGAAATTCACCCCTCCACTTT.

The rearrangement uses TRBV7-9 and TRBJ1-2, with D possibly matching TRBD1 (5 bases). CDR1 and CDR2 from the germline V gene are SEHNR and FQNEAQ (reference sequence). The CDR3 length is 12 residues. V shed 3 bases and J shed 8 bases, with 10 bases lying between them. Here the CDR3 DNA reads TGTGCCAGCAGCTTCTCCAGGGAAGGCTACACCTTC. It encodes CASSFSREGYTF.

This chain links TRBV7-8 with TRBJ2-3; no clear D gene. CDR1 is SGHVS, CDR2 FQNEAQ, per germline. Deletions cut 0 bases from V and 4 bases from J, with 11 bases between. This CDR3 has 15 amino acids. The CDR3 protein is CASSLASRRSDTQYF. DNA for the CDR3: TGTGCCAGCAGCTTAGCGTCTAGGAGATCAGATACGCAGTATTTT.

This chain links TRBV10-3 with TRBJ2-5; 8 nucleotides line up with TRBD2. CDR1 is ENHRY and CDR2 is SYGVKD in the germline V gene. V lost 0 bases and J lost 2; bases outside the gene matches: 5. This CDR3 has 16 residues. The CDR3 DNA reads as TGTGCCATCAGTGAGTCTGGGGTAGCGGGACAAGAGACCCAGTACTTC. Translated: CAISESGVAGQETQYF.

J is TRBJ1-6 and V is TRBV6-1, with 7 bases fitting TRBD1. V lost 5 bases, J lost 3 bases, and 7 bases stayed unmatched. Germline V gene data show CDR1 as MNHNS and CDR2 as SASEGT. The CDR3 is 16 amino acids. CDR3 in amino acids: CASSTFGTDYNSPLHF. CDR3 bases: TGTGCCAGCAGTACCTTCGGGACAGACTATAATTCACCCCTCCACTTT.

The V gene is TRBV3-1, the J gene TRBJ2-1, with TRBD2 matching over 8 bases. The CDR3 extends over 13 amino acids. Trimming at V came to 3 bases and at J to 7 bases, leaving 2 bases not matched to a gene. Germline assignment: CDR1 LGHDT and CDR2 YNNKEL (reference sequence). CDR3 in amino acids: CASSHRGGNEQFF. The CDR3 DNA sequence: TGTGCCAGCAGCCACCGGGGGGGTAATGAGCAGTTCTTC.

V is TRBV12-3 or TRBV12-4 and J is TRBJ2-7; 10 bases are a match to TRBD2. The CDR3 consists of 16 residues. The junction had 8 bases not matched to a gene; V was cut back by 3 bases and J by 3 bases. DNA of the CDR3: TGTGCCAGCAGTTTCTCCGGGACTAGCGCAAGCTACGAGCAGTACTTC. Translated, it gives CASSFSGTSASYEQYF.

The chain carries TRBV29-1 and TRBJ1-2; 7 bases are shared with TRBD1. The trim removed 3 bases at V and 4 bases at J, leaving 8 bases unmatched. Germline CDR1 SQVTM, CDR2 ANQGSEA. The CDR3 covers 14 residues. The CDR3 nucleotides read TGCAGCGTTGACCAGGGGGGGCCAGGCTATGGCTACACCTTC. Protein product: CSVDQGGPGYGYTF.